The rows below give T cell receptor beta chains drawn from one sample of a study of T cell repertoires in cytomegalovirus infection. Their target antigens are unknown. TCRdb analysed the reads with MiXCR anew, one entry per CDR3 protein. This sample has 310,000 or so distinct CDR3 sequences; approximately 25% occur once, and the top ten carry 13%. Specimen: cultured PBMCs, collected from culture after CMV antigen stimulation. These receptors were obtained from a human donor in good health (CMV status not recorded). Some clones in this sample may be carry-over from other donors' samples. Each CDR3 is given with its conserved first and last residue. A D gene is named only where the DNA matches it firmly. Clone size is given for some rows only: seen once, a few or many times, or a class if the clone is expanded.

D gene: NA; clone size: few; J gene: TRBJ2-2; V gene: TRBV6-2/TRBV6-3; CDR3 length: 17; CDR3 DNA: TGTGCCAGCAGTTACCTTTCCGGACAGCCTCGAACCGGGGAGCTGTTTTTT; CDR3 protein: CASSYLSGQPRTGELFF
D gene: NA; clone size: NA; J gene: TRBJ2-3; V gene: TRBV12-5; CDR3 length: 11; CDR3 DNA: TGTGCTAGTGGGTCGAGTGATACGCAGTATTTT; CDR3 protein: CASGSSDTQYF
D gene: TRBD1; clone size: many; J gene: TRBJ1-5; V gene: TRBV7-2; CDR3 length: 13; CDR3 DNA: TGTGCCAGCAGCTTAGGGCCGGACAGGGCCCAGCATTTT; CDR3 protein: CASSLGPDRAQHF
D gene: NA; clone size: many; J gene: TRBJ1-1; V gene: TRBV9; CDR3 length: 13; CDR3 DNA: TGTGCCAGCAGCCCCTCGCTCGGAACTGAAGCTTTCTTT; CDR3 protein: CASSPSLGTEAFF
D gene: TRBD2; clone size: NA; J gene: TRBJ2-3; V gene: TRBV12-3/TRBV12-4; CDR3 length: 18; CDR3 DNA: TGTGCCAGCAGTCCGCCGGGACTAGCGGGAGGGCGCACAGATACGCAGTATTTT; CDR3 protein: CASSPPGLAGGRTDTQYF
D gene: TRBD1; clone size: few; J gene: TRBJ2-3; V gene: TRBV7-2; CDR3 length: 14; CDR3 DNA: TGTGCCAGCAGCTCCGCCAGGGGGAGTGGTACGCAGTATTTT; CDR3 protein: CASSSARGSGTQYF
D gene: NA; clone size: few; J gene: TRBJ2-5; V gene: TRBV19; CDR3 length: 14; CDR3 DNA: TGTGCCAGTAGTCCCGGGGCAGGCCGAGAGACCCAGTACTTC; CDR3 protein: CASSPGAGRETQYF
D gene: NA; clone size: many; J gene: TRBJ1-3; V gene: TRBV28; CDR3 length: 11; CDR3 DNA: TGTGCCAGCAGTTTCGGTCACACCATATATTTT; CDR3 protein: CASSFGHTIYF
D gene: NA; clone size: few; J gene: TRBJ2-3; V gene: TRBV7-2; CDR3 length: 15; CDR3 DNA: TGTGCCAGCAGCTTAGGTCTACTTAGCACAGATACGCAGTATTTT; CDR3 protein: CASSLGLLSTDTQYF
D gene: NA; clone size: NA; J gene: TRBJ1-5; V gene: TRBV6-2/TRBV6-3; CDR3 length: 16; CDR3 DNA: TGTGCCAGCAGTTCCGGTGGGGGCGTGATCATTCAGCCCCAGCATTTT; CDR3 protein: CASSSGGGVIIQPQHF
D gene: TRBD2; clone size: NA; J gene: TRBJ2-1; V gene: TRBV3-1; CDR3 length: 16; CDR3 DNA: TGTGCCAGCAGCCAGGGACTAGCGGACTCCTACAATGAGCAGTTCTTC; CDR3 protein: CASSQGLADSYNEQFF
D gene: TRBD1; clone size: few; J gene: TRBJ2-5; V gene: TRBV4-1; CDR3 length: 16; CDR3 DNA: TGCGCCAGCACCAAACCTGGGGGACAGGGTGTGGAGACCCAGTACTTC; CDR3 protein: CASTKPGGQGVETQYF
D gene: NA; clone size: few; J gene: TRBJ1-1; V gene: TRBV6-2/TRBV6-3; CDR3 length: 13; CDR3 DNA: TGTGCCAGCAGACAGGGAACGCTCACTGAAGCTTTCTTT; CDR3 protein: CASRQGTLTEAFF
D gene: TRBD2; clone size: many; J gene: TRBJ2-7; V gene: TRBV7-2; CDR3 length: 15; CDR3 DNA: TGTGCCAGCAGCCCCGGGAGGGGCGGGAGCTACGAGCAGTACTTC; CDR3 protein: CASSPGRGGSYEQYF
D gene: NA; clone size: few; J gene: TRBJ1-5; V gene: TRBV19; CDR3 length: 15; CDR3 DNA: TGTGCCAGTACCTCGGGGGTTGGGAGCAATCAGCCCCAGCATTTT; CDR3 protein: CASTSGVGSNQPQHF
D gene: TRBD2; clone size: many; J gene: TRBJ2-3; V gene: TRBV7-2; CDR3 length: 18; CDR3 DNA: TGTGCCAGCAGCGTAAAACTAGCGGGAGGCGACAGCACAGATACGCAGTATTTT; CDR3 protein: CASSVKLAGGDSTDTQYF
D gene: NA; clone size: NA; J gene: TRBJ1-2; V gene: TRBV6-6; CDR3 length: 16; CDR3 DNA: TGTGCCAGCACCAACCCAACGGACGGAACGAACTATGGCTACACCTTC; CDR3 protein: CASTNPTDGTNYGYTF
D gene: TRBD2; clone size: NA; J gene: TRBJ2-7; V gene: TRBV7-8; CDR3 length: 15; CDR3 DNA: TGTGCCAGCAGCCTGGGCACTAGCGGGAGGCTGGGGCAGTACTTC; CDR3 protein: CASSLGTSGRLGQYF
D gene: TRBD2; clone size: NA; J gene: TRBJ2-3; V gene: TRBV2; CDR3 length: 16; CDR3 DNA: TGTGCCAGCAGTGAACAAGGGGTAGCGGGGTCAGATACGCAGTATTTT; CDR3 protein: CASSEQGVAGSDTQYF
D gene: NA; clone size: few; J gene: TRBJ2-1; V gene: TRBV24-1; CDR3 length: 14; CDR3 DNA: TGTGCCACCAGTGATCCCCTCTACTGGAATGAGCAGTTCTTC; CDR3 protein: CATSDPLYWNEQFF
D gene: NA; clone size: few; J gene: TRBJ2-3; V gene: TRBV12-3/TRBV12-4; CDR3 length: 16; CDR3 DNA: TGTGCCAGCAGTTTATCTGGGAGGGGGTACACAGATACGCAGTATTTT; CDR3 protein: CASSLSGRGYTDTQYF
D gene: NA; clone size: once; J gene: TRBJ2-3; V gene: TRBV7-3; CDR3 length: 15; CDR3 DNA: TGTGCCAGCAGCTTAGGGCCTAGCCGCACAGATACGCAGTATTTT; CDR3 protein: CASSLGPSRTDTQYF
D gene: NA; clone size: few; J gene: TRBJ1-2; V gene: TRBV7-2; CDR3 length: 15; CDR3 DNA: TGTGCCAGCAGCTTCCGGGACCCCCAAAACTATGGCTACACCTTC; CDR3 protein: CASSFRDPQNYGYTF
D gene: TRBD2; clone size: NA; J gene: TRBJ2-7; V gene: TRBV2; CDR3 length: 18; CDR3 DNA: TGTGCCAGCAGTGCTTGGACTAGCGGGATTTTCCAACGGGGCGAGCAGTACTTC; CDR3 protein: CASSAWTSGIFQRGEQYF
D gene: NA; clone size: many; J gene: TRBJ2-7; V gene: TRBV7-2; CDR3 length: 15; CDR3 DNA: TGTGCCAGCAGCTTAGATGCAGGGACCCTTAGGGAGCAGTACTTC; CDR3 protein: CASSLDAGTLREQYF
D gene: NA; clone size: NA; J gene: TRBJ1-2; V gene: TRBV7-9; CDR3 length: 11; CDR3 DNA: TGTGCCAGCAGCTTACCAGATGGCTACACCTTC; CDR3 protein: CASSLPDGYTF